This T cell receptor (beta chain) came from a study of T cells after posttransplantation cyclophosphamide. This clone was observed at least ten times. Its antigen remains unidentified. This related bone marrow graft donor gave peripheral blood on the day of marrow donation. Repertoires were generated with immunoSEQ multiplex PCR, while TCRdb's copy carries only in-frame clones and drops some. The sample holds tens of thousands of clones, and no clone turns up only once. CDR3 size: 13 residues. Germline V gives CDR1 SQVTM, CDR2 ANQGSEA. Trimming shortened V by 4 bases and J by 4 bases, and 13 bases separated the two germline ends. Study results and caveats: After PTCy, TRB diversity resembled that of CNI/methotrexate controls. Donor-recipient repertoire similarity was low at 1-2 months, rising over year one. Skin or GI-infiltrating T cells shared few TRB sequences with blood.

This TCR was sampled from a man in his forties in good health, CMV-negative, and a related stem cell transplant donor. Input material: PBMCs. The chain uses TRBV29-1 and TRBJ2-5; TRBD2 might be the D (5 bases). CDR3 amino acids: CSVAGVRGETQYF. Written as DNA, the CDR3 is TGCAGCGTTGCTGGGGTTCGGGGAGAGACCCAGTACTTC.